This TCR beta chain was profiled in a study of blood T cell repertoires in COVID-19. Across the whole study: The origin of the acute and convalescent COVID-19 samples was the United States, Italy and Spain. PBMCs, B-cell-depleted T cells, or T cells provided the cDNA or gDNA that made up the material.

The germline V gene encodes CDR1 MNHEY and CDR2 SVGAGI. The length of the CDR3 is 13 residues. V lost 6 bases and J lost 7; bases outside the gene matches: 4. This clone occurred once. As originally analysed: Amplification with reference gene primers provided the estimates of nucleated cell counts. TCRdb keeps only in-frame clones here, not all; method: immunoSEQ multiplex PCR. The D gene and trimming were derived from the DNA, and the V and J assignments and clone size from that table. Among some 90,000 clones listed, around 89% were seen once. This receptor was identified in a man in his fifties with acute or convalescent COVID-19. The rearrangement uses TRBV6-5 and TRBJ1-5, with 9 bases identical to TRBD1. Sequencing was carried out using peripheral blood. The CDR3 DNA sequence: TGTGCCAGCAGCGACAGGGGGGAACAGCCCCAGCATTTT. Translation: CASSDRGEQPQHF.